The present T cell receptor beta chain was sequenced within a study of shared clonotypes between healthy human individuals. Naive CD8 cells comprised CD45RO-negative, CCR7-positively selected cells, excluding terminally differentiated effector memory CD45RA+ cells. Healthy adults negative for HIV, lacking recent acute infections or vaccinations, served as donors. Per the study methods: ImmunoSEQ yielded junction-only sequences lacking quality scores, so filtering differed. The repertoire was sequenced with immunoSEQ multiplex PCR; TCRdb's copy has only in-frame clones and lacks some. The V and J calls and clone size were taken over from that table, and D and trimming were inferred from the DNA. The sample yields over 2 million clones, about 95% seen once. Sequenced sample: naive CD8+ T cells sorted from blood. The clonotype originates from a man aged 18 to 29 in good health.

The DNA of the CDR3 is TGTGCCAGCAGCGTAGGGACAGTAAATTCACCCCTCCACTTT. It codes for CASSVGTVNSPLHF. This chain connects TRBV9 to TRBJ1-6; perhaps TRBD1 as D (6 bases). The CDR3 consists of 14 residues. V was cut by 0 bases and J by 7 bases, with 8 bases left in between. Germline V gives CDR1 SGDLS, CDR2 YYNGEE.